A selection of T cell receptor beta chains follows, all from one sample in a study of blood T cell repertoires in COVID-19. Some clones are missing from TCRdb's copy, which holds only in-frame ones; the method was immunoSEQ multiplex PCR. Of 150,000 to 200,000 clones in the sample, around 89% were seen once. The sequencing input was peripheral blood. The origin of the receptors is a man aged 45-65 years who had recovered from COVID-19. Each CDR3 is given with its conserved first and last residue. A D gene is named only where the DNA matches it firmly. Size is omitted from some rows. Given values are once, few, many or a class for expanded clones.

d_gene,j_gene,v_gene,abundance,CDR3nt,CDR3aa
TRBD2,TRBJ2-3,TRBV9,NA,TGTGCCAGCAGCGTACGACCTTCGGCGGGAGTGGATACGCAGTATTTT,CASSVRPSAGVDTQYF
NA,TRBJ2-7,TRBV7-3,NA,TGTGCCAGCAGCTTAAACCTAACGGGACACGGTAGGGACGAGCAGTACTTC,CASSLNLTGHGRDEQYF
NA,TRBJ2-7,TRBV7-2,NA,TGTGCCAGCAGCCACCAGGTTCAGGGCTACGAGCAGTACTTC,CASSHQVQGYEQYF
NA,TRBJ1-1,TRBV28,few,TGTGCCAGCAGAAACCTACAGGTCGGCACTGAAGCTTTCTTT,CASRNLQVGTEAFF
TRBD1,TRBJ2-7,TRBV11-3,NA,TGTGCCAGCAGCAGGACAGGGGGCTACGAGCAGTACTTC,CASSRTGGYEQYF
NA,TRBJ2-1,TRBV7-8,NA,TGTGCCAGCAGCTTAGGGGGCAGGGGGGATGAGCAGTTCTTC,CASSLGGRGDEQFF
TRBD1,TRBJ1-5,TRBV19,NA,TGTGCCAGTAGCAACACAGGGGGCACTCAGCCCCAGCATTTT,CASSNTGGTQPQHF
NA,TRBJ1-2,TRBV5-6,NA,TGTGCCAGCAGCTTGGCCTATAGGGGTGATCAGGGCTACACCTTC,CASSLAYRGDQGYTF
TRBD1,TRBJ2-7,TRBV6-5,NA,TGTGCCAGCACCTCTAGGGACAGGGGTTTTAACGAGCAGTACTTC,CASTSRDRGFNEQYF
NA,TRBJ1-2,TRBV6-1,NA,TGTGCCAGCAGTGATCTTACAGTCCTCACCTTC,CASSDLTVLTF
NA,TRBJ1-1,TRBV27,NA,TGTGCCAGCAGCGCCGACAAGAACACTGAAGCTTTCTTT,CASSADKNTEAFF
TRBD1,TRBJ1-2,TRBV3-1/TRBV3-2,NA,TGTGCCAGCAGCCACTATTCGAAAGGGACAGACTATGGCTACACCTTC,CASSHYSKGTDYGYTF
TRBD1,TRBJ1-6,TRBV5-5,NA,TGTGCCAGCAGCTTGGTGGGTGGACAGGGAGCCTCACCCCTCCACTTT,CASSLVGGQGASPLHF
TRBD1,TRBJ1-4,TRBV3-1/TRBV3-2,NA,TGTGCCAGCAGCCAGGAGGTGACAGGGACTCGTGAAAAACTGTTTTTT,CASSQEVTGTREKLFF
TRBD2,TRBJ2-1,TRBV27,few,TGTGCCAGCAGTCCCGGGACTAGCGGGGGGGCGTACAGTGAGCAGTTCTTC,CASSPGTSGGAYSEQFF
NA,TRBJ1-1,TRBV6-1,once,TGTGCCAGCAGTGAAGTGGCCGGACAGAAGGCTTTCTTT,CASSEVAGQKAFF
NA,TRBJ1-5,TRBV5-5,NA,TGTGCCAGCAGCTTGGGCTGGCAGAGCAATCAGCCCCAGCATTTT,CASSLGWQSNQPQHF
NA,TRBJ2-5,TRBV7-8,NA,TGTGCCAGCAGCCCAGGGGCCTTGGGGGCCCAGTACTTC,CASSPGALGAQYF
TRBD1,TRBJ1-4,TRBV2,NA,TGTGCCAGCAGTAAACAGGGGGCTAATGAAAAACTGTTTTTT,CASSKQGANEKLFF
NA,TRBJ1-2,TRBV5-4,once,TGTGCCAGCAGTCCTAGCGGGGCCTATGGCTACACCTTC,CASSPSGAYGYTF
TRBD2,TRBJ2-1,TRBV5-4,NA,TGTGCCAGCAGCTTGGGTTGGACTAGCGGGGGTCTCCACAATGAGCAGTTCTTC,CASSLGWTSGGLHNEQFF
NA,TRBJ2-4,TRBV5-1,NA,TGCGCCAGCAGCTCCGGGGCCGGGGGAAACATTCAGTACTTC,CASSSGAGGNIQYF
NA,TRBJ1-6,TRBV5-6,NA,TGTGCCAGCAGCCTAGGACAGAGTTATAATTCACCCCTCCACTTT,CASSLGQSYNSPLHF
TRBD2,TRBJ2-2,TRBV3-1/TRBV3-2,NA,TGTGCCAGCAGCCAACCCCTAGCGGGGACGAACACCGGGGAGCTGTTTTTT,CASSQPLAGTNTGELFF
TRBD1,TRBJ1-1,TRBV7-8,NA,TGTGCCAGCATCAGGACAGGGGTCCCGAACACTGAAGCTTTCTTT,CASIRTGVPNTEAFF
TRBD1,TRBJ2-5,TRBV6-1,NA,TGTGCCAGCAGTGACCCGGGACAGGGGCGAGAGACCCAGTACTTC,CASSDPGQGRETQYF
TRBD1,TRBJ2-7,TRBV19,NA,TGTGCCAGTAGTGTAGGGACAGGGCCCTACGAGCAGTACTTC,CASSVGTGPYEQYF
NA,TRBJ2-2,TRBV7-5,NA,TGTGCCAGAAGCGAGGGGGGACAGGGTCAGGCCGGGGAGCTGTTTTTT,CARSEGGQGQAGELFF
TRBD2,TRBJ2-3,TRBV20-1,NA,TGCAGTGCTAGTAGTCTAGCGGGGGGGATGAGCACAGATACGCAGTATTTT,CSASSLAGGMSTDTQYF
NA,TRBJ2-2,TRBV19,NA,TGTGCCAGTAGTATGGGCAGGTGGACCGGGGAGCTGTTTTTT,CASSMGRWTGELFF
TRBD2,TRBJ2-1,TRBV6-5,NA,TGTGCCAGCAGTCTAGCGGGGGCCTACAATGAGCAGTTCTTC,CASSLAGAYNEQFF
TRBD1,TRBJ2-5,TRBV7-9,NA,TGTGCCAGCAGGCGACAGGGGGTAGAGTTAGAGACCCAGTACTTC,CASRRQGVELETQYF
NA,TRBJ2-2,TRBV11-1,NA,TGTGCCAGCTCTACTCCAGATAGCCGGAACACCGGGGAGCTGTTTTTT,CASSTPDSRNTGELFF
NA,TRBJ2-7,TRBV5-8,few,TGTGCCAGCAGCTTGGAAATTCTTAACTACGAGCAGTACTTC,CASSLEILNYEQYF
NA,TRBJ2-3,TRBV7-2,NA,TGTGCCAGCGATGTATCCCCTCGGGGCACAGATACGCAGTATTTT,CASDVSPRGTDTQYF
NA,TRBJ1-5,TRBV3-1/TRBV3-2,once,TGTGCCAGCAGCCAAGATCTCAGGGATCAGCCCCAGCATTTT,CASSQDLRDQPQHF